The sequence of this T cell receptor (beta chain) was determined in a study of spatial heterogeneity in lung cancer. Each CDR3 protein gets one entry after TCRdb re-called the 5' RACE reads with MiXCR. Of tens of thousands of distinct CDR3 sequences in the sample, 10% to 15% are singletons; the top ten hold around 4.3%. Time point reported: sample taken at primary tumor resection. Whole RNA came from tumor, nontumor lung or frozen PBMC and was sequenced without being sorted. In germline, CDR1 is LGHDT, CDR2 YNNKEL (reference sequence). The CDR3 contains 15 residues. V lost 0 bases to trimming and J lost 8 bases, with 11 bases between them. This clonotype was observed at least ten times.

The rearrangement uses TRBV3-1 and TRBJ1-6; D may be TRBD1 (5 bases). Sequencing was performed on PBMCs, taken at surgery. The clonotype comes from a male donor with early-stage non-small cell lung cancer. The CDR3, as DNA: TGTGCCAGCAGCCAAGAGGGCCAGGGTTATTCACCCCTCCACTTT. Amino acids: CASSQEGQGYSPLHF.